Presented here are 22 T cell receptor beta chains from one specimen sequenced in a study of blood T cell repertoires in COVID-19. The assay was immunoSEQ multiplex PCR, and TCRdb's table has in-frame clones only and misses some. Altogether tens of thousands of clones are present, about nine tenths being singletons, with the ten largest covering 1.3% to 1.5%. The sequenced material came from peripheral blood. These receptors were obtained from a man aged 50 to 60 with acute or convalescent COVID-19.

Comments on this clone: The junction departs from germline at one end; a sequencing error may be responsible. The chain carries TRBV7-2 and TRBJ1-1; no clear D gene. The CDR3 length is 11 residues. Looked up from germline, CDR1 is SGHTA and CDR2 is FQGNSA. Here the CDR3 DNA reads TGTGCCAGCAGCCTAGCCCCAGGAGCTTTCTTT. Protein product: CASSLAPGAFF.

CDR3 sequence (DNA): TGTGCCAGCAGTGACACTAGAGCGCTAGCCAAAAACATTCAGTACTTC. It translates to CASSDTRALAKNIQYF. The rearrangement uses TRBV6-4 and TRBJ2-4; weak D call: TRBD2 (5 bases). V shed 2 bases and J shed 0 bases, with 11 bases lying between them. Germline-derived CDR1 and CDR2 are MRHNA and SNTAGT. This CDR3 region has 16 residues.

CDR3 residues: CASSLTDGIQYF. In DNA form, the CDR3 reads TGCGCCAGCAGCTTGACAGATGGCATTCAGTACTTC. The V and J genes are TRBV5-1 and TRBJ2-4; no firm D call. Between the trimmed V and J ends, which lost 1 base and 9 bases, there was a span of 8 bases. Germline CDR1 and CDR2: SGHRS and YFSETQ. The CDR3 is 12 amino acids.

The chain employs TRBV2 and TRBJ1-1, with a weak D call TRBD1 (5 bases). Trimming left V 9 bases short and J 4 bases short, with 15 bases between. CDR3 length: 13 amino acids. In germline, CDR1 is SNHLY, CDR2 FYNNEI. CDR3 bases: TGTGCCAGTATTGAAGGGGCGACCACTGAAGCTTTCTTT. Its protein product is CASIEGATTEAFF.

This chain connects TRBV19 to TRBJ1-6; no clear D gene. CDR1 is LNHDA and CDR2 is SQIVND in the germline V gene (reference sequence). V shed 3 bases and J shed 9 bases, with 12 bases lying between them. The CDR3 contains 14 residues. CDR3 nucleotides: TGTGCCAGTAGTATTGGAGGAAGAGGTTCACCCCTCCACTTT. This gives the protein CASSIGGRGSPLHF.

The rearrangement links TRBV14 to TRBJ2-5; D may be TRBD1 (6 bases). V was shortened by 2 bases and J by 4 bases, with 11 bases between the two germline ends. The CDR3 length is 14 residues. The germline V gene has CDR1 SGHDN and CDR2 FVKESK. CDR3 protein: CASSQQGSGETQYF. Here the CDR3 DNA reads TGTGCCAGCAGCCAACAGGGGTCGGGAGAGACCCAGTACTTC. The full variable domain, completed using reference TRBV14 and TRBJ2-5, is EAGVTQFPSHSVIEKGQTVTLRCDPISGHDNLYWYRRVMGKEIKFLLHFVKESKQDESGMPNNRFLAERTGGTYSTLKVQPAELEDSGVYFCASSQQGSGETQYFGPGTRLLVL.

This chain links TRBV5-5 with TRBJ1-5; 8 bases align to TRBD1. The CDR3 is 17 residues long. Germline V gene lookup returns CDR1 SGHKS and CDR2 YYEKEE (reference sequence). Trimming took 4 bases from V and 0 from J; bases not matched to a gene: 9. CDR3 DNA: TGTGCCAGCAGCGATGGACAGGGCGTTTATAGCAATCAGCCCCAGCATTTT. Its translation is CASSDGQGVYSNQPQHF.

The chain couples TRBV6-5 to TRBJ1-5; 7 nucleotides match TRBD1. In germline, CDR1 is MNHEY, CDR2 SVGAGI. V was pared by 6 bases and J by 3 bases, with 5 bases of the junction left unmatched. The length of the CDR3 is 14 residues. CDR3 amino acids: CASRSDRDNQPQHF. The CDR3 nucleotides are TGTGCCAGCAGATCAGACAGGGACAATCAGCCCCAGCATTTT.

The chain recombines TRBV9 with TRBJ2-5; D remains unclear. Germline values: CDR1 SGDLS, CDR2 YYNGEE. This CDR3 region has 15 residues. Between the trimmed V and J ends, which lost 1 base and 1 base, there was a span of 11 bases. Here the CDR3 DNA reads TGTGCCAGCAGCGTACAAGTTAGCACCCAAGAGACCCAGTACTTC. Encoded protein: CASSVQVSTQETQYF.

The V and J genes are TRBV11-2 and TRBJ2-6; D uncertain. V was clipped by 3 bases and J by 0 bases, with 6 bases between them. The length of the CDR3 is 15 residues. Germline loops: CDR1 SGHAT, CDR2 FQNNGV. This chain's CDR3 is CASSFEFSGANVLTF. The CDR3 coding sequence is TGTGCCAGCAGCTTTGAGTTCTCTGGGGCCAACGTCCTGACTTTC.

The genes are TRBV6-5 and TRBJ2-5; 8 bases are shared with TRBD2. This CDR3 comprises 16 residues. V gave up 0 bases and J gave up 5 bases; unmatched junction bases: 8. Germline CDR1 is MNHEY and CDR2 is SVGAGI. CDR3 nucleotide sequence: TGTGCCAGCAGTTACTCGAAAAGCGGGGGCCAGGAGACCCAGTACTTC. This gives the protein CASSYSKSGGQETQYF.

The V call is TRBV7-9, the J call TRBJ1-4; 10 bases align to TRBD1. The ends lost 4 bases at V and 8 bases at J; junction bases unmatched: 7. The CDR3 runs to 15 residues. Per germline, CDR1 SEHNR and CDR2 FQNEAQ (reference sequence). Written as DNA, the CDR3 is TGTGCCAGCAGCTCAGGGACAGGGGTTGGAGAAAAACTGTTTTTT. It yields the protein CASSSGTGVGEKLFF.

This clone has just one count. The genes are TRBV12-3 or TRBV12-4 and TRBJ2-7, with unresolved D. With 5 bases removed from V and 3 bases from J, the gap between germline ends came to 8 bases. This CDR3 has 12 amino acids. The CDR3: CASSLIGYEQYF. The CDR3 coding sequence is TGTGCCAGCAGTCTAATCGGCTACGAGCAGTACTTC.

The chain employs TRBV28 and TRBJ1-5; 8 bases fit TRBD1. The germline V gene encodes CDR1 MDHEN and CDR2 SYDVKM. The trim removed 11 bases at V and 7 bases at J, leaving 10 bases unmatched. The CDR3 runs to 13 residues. The chain's CDR3 is CAAGVAGGQPQHF. The CDR3 region has the DNA TGTGCCGCGGGAGTGGCAGGGGGCCAGCCCCAGCATTTT.

The chain employs TRBV28 and TRBJ1-2; D possibly corresponds to TRBD1 (5 bases). The V gene's germline CDR1 is MDHEN and CDR2 SYDVKM. This CDR3 is 14 amino acids long. V lost 1 base and J lost 4, with 10 bases in between. The CDR3 is CASSLFPGLYGYTF. In DNA, the CDR3 is TGTGCCAGCAGTTTATTCCCAGGGCTCTATGGCTACACCTTC.

This clone has just a few counts. The rearrangement uses TRBV3-1 (or the pseudogene TRBV3-2) and TRBJ2-5; D is possibly TRBD2 (5 bases). V was pared by 4 bases and J by 6 bases, with 12 bases between. The CDR3 has 13 amino acids. From germline, CDR1 is LGHDT and CDR2 YNNKEL (reference sequence). This chain's CDR3 is CASSPGEGQTQYF. CDR3 nucleotide sequence: TGTGCCAGCAGCCCCGGGGAAGGGCAGACCCAGTACTTC.

This rearrangement joins TRBV6-5 to TRBJ2-1, with D possibly being TRBD1 (6 bases). Germline values: CDR1 MNHEY, CDR2 SVGAGI. There are 15 residues in the CDR3. V lost 5 bases to trimming and J lost 4 bases, with 15 bases between them. The CDR3 loop reads CASSNQGSGYNEQFF. Written as DNA, the CDR3 is TGTGCCAGCAGTAACCAGGGGTCGGGATACAATGAGCAGTTCTTC.

V is TRBV19 and J is TRBJ1-4; 8 positions match TRBD1. This CDR3 comprises 15 residues. V was clipped by 9 bases and J by 5 bases; unmatched bases: 11. The germline V gene has CDR1 LNHDA and CDR2 SQIVND (reference sequence). CDR3 coding DNA: TGTGCCAGCCACACGACAGGGGCGAGAAATGAAAAACTGTTTTTT. Its protein is CASHTTGARNEKLFF.

This chain connects TRBV19 to TRBJ2-3, with 8 positions matching TRBD2. Germline CDR1 LNHDA, CDR2 SQIVND (reference sequence). The V gene end was trimmed by 2 bases and the J gene end by 2 bases; junction bases not matched to a gene: 6. There are 16 residues in the CDR3. The DNA of the CDR3 is TGTGCCAGTAGTATACGCACTAGCGGACACACAGATACGCAGTATTTT. Translated: CASSIRTSGHTDTQYF. The whole variable domain, remainder taken from reference TRBV19 and TRBJ2-3, is DGGITQSPKYLFRKEGQNVTLSCEQNLNHDAMYWYRQDPGQGLRLIYYSQIVNDFQKGDIAEGYSVSREKKESFPLTVTSAQKNPTAFYLCASSIRTSGHTDTQYFGPGTRLTVL.

The CDR3 loop is CASSLRRRGEKLFF. The CDR3 nucleotides read TGTGCCAGCAGTTTAAGACGTCGGGGTGAAAAACTGTTTTTT. The chain links TRBV28 to TRBJ1-4; D gene uncertain. The V gene lost 2 bases and the J gene lost 7 bases, with 11 bases spanning the gap. The CDR3 is made up of 14 amino acids. Germline V CDR1 and CDR2: MDHEN, SYDVKM. The full variable domain, with the rest looked up from reference TRBV28 and TRBJ1-4, is DVKVTQSSRYLVKRTGEKVFLECVQDMDHENMFWYRQDPGLGLRLIYFSYDVKMKEKGDIPEGYSVSREKKERFSLILESASTNQTSMYLCASSLRRRGEKLFFGSGTQLSVL.

This chain connects TRBV4-1 to TRBJ2-2; no reliable D call. Trimming pared 1 base from V and 1 base from J, leaving 13 bases between. Germline V gene lookup returns CDR1 MGHRA and CDR2 YSYEKL. The CDR3 is 17 amino acids. CDR3 DNA sequence: TGCGCCAGCAGCCAAGGTCGGTACCTCGGGAACACCGGGGAGCTGTTTTTT. It is translated as CASSQGRYLGNTGELFF.

This clone was picked up one time. V is TRBV7-2 and J is TRBJ1-1; D possibly corresponds to TRBD1 (5 bases). The ends were cut back, 3 bases at V and 4 bases at J, with 12 bases in the middle. From germline, CDR1 is SGHTA and CDR2 FQGNSA. This CDR3 spans 14 amino acids. CDR3 bases: TGTGCCAGCAGCTTCGGGGGATGGGTCACTGAAGCTTTCTTT. The encoded protein is CASSFGGWVTEAFF.